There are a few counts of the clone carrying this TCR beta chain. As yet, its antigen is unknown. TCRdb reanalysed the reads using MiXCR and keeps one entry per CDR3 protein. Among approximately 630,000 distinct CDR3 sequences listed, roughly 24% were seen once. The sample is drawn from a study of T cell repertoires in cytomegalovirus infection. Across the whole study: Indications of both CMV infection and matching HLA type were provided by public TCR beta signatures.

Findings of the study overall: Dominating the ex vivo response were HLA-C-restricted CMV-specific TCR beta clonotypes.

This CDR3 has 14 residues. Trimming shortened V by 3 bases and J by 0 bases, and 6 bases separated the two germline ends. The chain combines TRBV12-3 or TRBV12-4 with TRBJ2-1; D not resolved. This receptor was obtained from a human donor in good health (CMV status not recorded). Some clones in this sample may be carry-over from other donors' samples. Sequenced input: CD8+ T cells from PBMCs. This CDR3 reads CASSFKNSYNEQFF. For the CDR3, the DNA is TGTGCCAGCAGTTTTAAAAACTCCTACAATGAGCAGTTCTTC.